The 32 T cell receptor beta chains in this list originate from one sample, sequenced in a study of CD8+CD57+ T cells in acquired aplastic anemia. Patients included in sequencing had previously demonstrated CD8+CD57+ cell expansion by flow cytometry. TCR beta VDJ and CDR3 were profiled, and genomic DNA was the template. Each CDR3 protein gets one entry after TCRdb re-called the reads with MiXCR. The table lists 400,000 to 600,000 distinct CDR3 sequences, 25% to 40% of them singletons. Source material: sorted CD4+, CD8+, or CD8+CD57+ T cells (not recorded which) from PBMCs. These receptors all stem from a human donor with aplastic anemia.

This clonotype was seen only a few times. The rearrangement uses TRBV4-1 and TRBJ1-2, with D perhaps TRBD1 (6 bases). Germline assignment: CDR1 MGHRA and CDR2 YSYEKL. The CDR3 is made up of 15 amino acids. The V gene lost 0 bases and the J gene lost 4 bases, with 12 bases spanning the gap. The CDR3: CASSQDSGAFYGYTF. The CDR3 DNA is TGCGCCAGCAGCCAAGATTCGGGGGCATTCTATGGCTACACCTTC.

The chain has TRBV7-3 and TRBJ2-1, with 8 bases fitting TRBD2. There are 16 residues in the CDR3. CDR1 and CDR2 from the germline V gene are SGHTA and FQGTGA. V shed 2 bases and J 4 bases; nucleotides not matched to a gene: 7. CDR3 DNA sequence: TGTGCCAGCAGCTTACCCCTCGCGGGAGGTTACAATGAGCAGTTCTTC. This translates into CASSLPLAGGYNEQFF.

This clonotype has at least ten counts. This chain joins TRBV2 and TRBJ1-2, with 8 bases aligning to TRBD1. This CDR3 contains 12 residues. The germline V gene has CDR1 SNHLY and CDR2 FYNNEI. V shed 6 bases and J 4 bases; nucleotides not matched to a gene: 1. CDR3 sequence reads: CASSDRGYGYTF. DNA of the CDR3: TGTGCCAGCAGCGACAGGGGCTATGGCTACACCTTC.

This clonotype came up many times. The chain has TRBV20-1 and TRBJ1-2, with D unresolved. CDR1 is DFQATT and CDR2 is SNEGSKA in the germline V gene (reference sequence). Trimming removed 4 bases at V and 2 bases at J, with 8 bases between. The CDR3 runs to 12 residues. The CDR3 region has the DNA TGCAGTGCTATTCGCTTAAACTATGGCTACACCTTC. This translates into CSAIRLNYGYTF.

This clonotype was observed at least ten times. This chain connects TRBV7-2 to TRBJ1-2; D is ambiguous. Trimming shortened V by 2 bases and J by 8 bases, and 9 bases separated the two germline ends. The CDR3 runs 12 residues. The germline V gene has CDR1 SGHTA and CDR2 FQGNSA. The CDR3 DNA follows: TGTGCCAGCAGCTTATCAAGTTACGGCTACACCTTC. It yields the protein CASSLSSYGYTF. The full variable domain, in which reference TRBV7-2 and TRBJ1-2 provide the parts outside the CDR3, is GAGVSQSPSNKVTEKGKDVELRCDPISGHTALYWYRQSLGQGLEFLIYFQGNSAPDKSGLPSDRFSAERTGGSVSTLTIQRTQQEDSAVYLCASSLSSYGYTFGSGTRLTVV.

This clonotype was seen ten or more times. The rearrangement links TRBV7-2 to TRBJ1-5, with 7 bases lining up with TRBD1. The V segment lost 5 bases and the J segment 2 bases; nucleotides outside the gene matches: 6. CDR1 and CDR2 (germline): SGHTA, FQGNSA. The CDR3 totals 15 residues. The DNA for the CDR3 is TGTGCCAGCAGCAACAGGGGTATGGGCAATCAGCCCCAGCATTTT. Protein product: CASSNRGMGNQPQHF.

This clonotype was recorded at least ten times. This chain links TRBV29-1 with TRBJ2-1, with 9 bases aligning to TRBD2. The V gene end was trimmed by 1 base and the J gene end by 0 bases; junction bases not matched to a gene: 1. The CDR3 loop spans 15 amino acids. Germline loops: CDR1 SQVTM, CDR2 ANQGSEA. The CDR3 DNA follows: TGCAGCGTTGAAGGCGGGAGGGACTCCTACAATGAGCAGTTCTTC. Its protein product is CSVEGGRDSYNEQFF.

The chain carries TRBV9 and TRBJ2-5; 10 bases agree with TRBD2. The V gene's germline CDR1 is SGDLS and CDR2 YYNGEE. V shed 5 bases, J shed 6 bases, and the junction held 10 bases outside the gene matches. The length of the CDR3 is 15 residues. This CDR3 reads CASSLLAGEEKTQYF. The CDR3 nucleotides are TGTGCCAGCAGTCTTCTAGCGGGGGAGGAAAAGACCCAGTACTTC.

This clonotype was recorded at least ten times. The V gene is TRBV19, the J gene TRBJ2-2; a weak D match, TRBD2 (6 bases). There are 15 residues in the CDR3. CDR1 is LNHDA and CDR2 is SQIVND in the germline V gene (reference sequence). V was shortened by 9 bases and J by 6 bases, with 20 bases between the two germline ends. The CDR3 sequence is CASDTSPGTPGELFF. The DNA for the CDR3 is TGTGCCAGCGACACTTCCCCAGGGACTCCCGGGGAGCTGTTTTTT.

This clonotype was found many times. Written as DNA, the CDR3 is TGCAGCGTTAGATCCGGGACAGGGACCACCGGGGAGCTGTTTTTT. It specifies CSVRSGTGTTGELFF. This chain joins TRBV29-1 and TRBJ2-2, with 9 nucleotides matching TRBD1. The V gene end was trimmed by 5 bases and the J gene end by 4 bases; junction bases not matched to a gene: 8. The CDR3 length is 15 residues. Per the germline V gene, CDR1 is SQVTM and CDR2 is ANQGSEA.

This clonotype has ten or more counts. CDR3 protein: CASTSPARDYGYTF. CDR3 sequence (DNA): TGTGCCAGCACCTCACCGGCTAGGGACTATGGCTACACCTTC. V and J are TRBV2 and TRBJ1-2; D remains unclear. The CDR3 contains 14 residues. The V gene lost 7 bases and the J gene lost 3 bases, with 15 bases spanning the gap. Germline V gene sequence: CDR1 SNHLY, CDR2 FYNNEI.

As concerns this clonotype: This sequence may be a read error, since a much larger clone differs from it by one base. V and J are TRBV9 and TRBJ2-7; TRBD2 matches at 8 bases. Germline CDR1 reads SGDLS; CDR2 reads YYNGEE. This CDR3 is built from 14 residues. Trimming removed 8 bases from V and 0 bases from J; junction bases left unmatched: 7. The CDR3 DNA reads TGTGCCAGGGAGACTAGCGTGACCTCCTACGAGCAGTACTTC. Encoded protein: CARETSVTSYEQYF.

This clonotype was observed at least ten times. This chain connects TRBV24-1 to TRBJ2-5; possible D gene TRBD2, 6 bases. V was cut by 1 base and J by 5 bases, with 16 bases left in between. The CDR3 loop spans 16 amino acids. The V gene's germline CDR1 is KGHDR and CDR2 SFDVKD. The CDR3 DNA sequence: TGTGCCACCAGTGATTTAGGAGGGCTAGCGCGGGAGACCCAGTACTTC. Amino acid sequence: CATSDLGGLARETQYF.

There are a few counts of this clonotype. V usage is TRBV7-3 and J usage is TRBJ2-1; 9 nucleotides align to TRBD2. This CDR3 comprises 16 residues. Trimming took 4 bases from V and 7 from J; bases not matched to a gene: 11. Germline V gene lookup returns CDR1 SGHTA and CDR2 FQGTGA. The CDR3 DNA sequence: TGTGCCAGCAGCTCGCTTAGCGGGAGTAGTAGAAATGAGCAGTTCTTC. This encodes CASSSLSGSSRNEQFF.

The sample holds many counts of this clonotype. The chain uses TRBV7-4 and TRBJ1-5, with TRBD1 matching 7 bases. This CDR3 has 15 amino acids. The trim removed 4 bases at V and 3 bases at J, leaving 6 bases unmatched. CDR1 is SGHVT and CDR2 is SQSDAQ in the germline V gene. The CDR3 DNA reads as TGTGCCAGCAGCTCACCTGACAGGGTCAATCAGCCCCAGCATTTT. This sequence encodes CASSSPDRVNQPQHF.

This clonotype was found a few times. The V call is TRBV7-6, the J call TRBJ1-1; TRBD1 matches 8 bases. Germline CDR1 SGHVS, CDR2 FNYEAQ. The CDR3 runs 17 residues. Trimming took 1 base from V and 5 from J; bases not matched to a gene: 12. Here the CDR3 reads CASSLGVAGGAWTEAFF. The CDR3 DNA reads TGTGCCAGCAGCTTAGGAGTGGCAGGGGGCGCGTGGACTGAAGCTTTCTTT.

A remark on this clonotype: At one end the junction does not follow the germline gene, possibly because of a read error. The chain joins TRBV11-1 to TRBJ1-5; possibly TRBD1 for D (5 bases). CDR1 and CDR2 from the germline V gene are SGHAT and FQDESV (reference sequence). There are 17 residues in the CDR3. CDR3 loop: CTSSLAGGIASNQPQHF. CDR3 in DNA: TGTACCAGCAGCTTGGCTGGGGGGATAGCAAGCAATCAGCCCCAGCATTTT.

This clonotype was seen repeatedly, ten times or more. The chain carries TRBV7-2 and TRBJ1-5; maybe TRBD1 (5 bases). CDR1 and CDR2 from the germline V gene are SGHTA and FQGNSA. Between the trimmed V and J ends, which lost 5 bases and 7 bases, there was a span of 18 bases. The CDR3 is made up of 15 amino acids. As DNA, the CDR3 is TGTGCCAGCAGCCCGCCGGGGGAGGGCGGGCAGCCCCAGCATTTT. Translation gives CASSPPGEGGQPQHF.

This clonotype was observed a single time. The chain couples TRBV2 to TRBJ1-6, with unresolved D. Trimming pared 8 bases from V and 8 bases from J, leaving 10 bases between. CDR3 length: 12 amino acids. Germline V gives CDR1 SNHLY, CDR2 FYNNEI. The chain's CDR3 is CASEAGHSPLHF. CDR3 DNA sequence: TGTGCCAGCGAGGCAGGCCATTCACCCCTCCACTTT.

Comments on this clonotype: The junction departs from germline at one end; a sequencing error may be responsible. The chain has TRBV25-1 and TRBJ1-5; D might be TRBD1 (5 bases). CDR1 is MGHDK, CDR2 SYGVNS, per germline. The CDR3 runs 15 residues. The CDR3 DNA sequence: TGTGCTAGCAATTATCGGGACGGTAGCAATCAGCCCCAGCATTTT. This sequence encodes CASNYRDGSNQPQHF.

This clonotype was detected ten times or more. This rearrangement joins TRBV14 to TRBJ1-6; D call uncertain. This CDR3 has 12 amino acids. Germline loops: CDR1 SGHDN, CDR2 FVKESK. V lost 3 bases and J lost 10, with 7 bases in between. In DNA, the CDR3 is TGTGCCAGCAGCCATATGCGCTCACCCCTCCACTTT. This translates into CASSHMRSPLHF. Supplemented by reference TRBV14 and TRBJ1-6, the full variable domain reads EAGVTQFPSHSVIEKGQTVTLRCDPISGHDNLYWYRRVMGKEIKFLLHFVKESKQDESGMPNNRFLAERTGGTYSTLKVQPAELEDSGVYFCASSHMRSPLHFGNGTRLTVT.

The rearrangement links TRBV11-2 to TRBJ2-3; D is perhaps TRBD2 (6 bases). V was shortened by 5 bases and J by 9 bases, with 12 bases between the two germline ends. Germline loops: CDR1 SGHAT, CDR2 FQNNGV. This CDR3 contains 12 residues. Here the CDR3 reads CASSRGAGTQYF. DNA for the CDR3: TGTGCCAGCAGCCGCGGGGCTGGAACGCAGTATTTT.

As to this clonotype: A much larger clone lies one base from this, so it may be a read error. The chain employs TRBV19 and TRBJ2-1; 7 nucleotides agree with TRBD1. The J segment lost 0 bases and the V segment lost 6 bases, leaving 2 bases of the junction unmatched. The CDR3 is 14 residues long. Looked up from germline, CDR1 is LNHDA and CDR2 is SQIVND (reference sequence). CDR3 coding DNA: TGTGCCAGTAGGACAGGGATCTCCTACAATGAGCAGTTCTTC. This sequence encodes CASRTGISYNEQFF.

This clonotype was detected a few times. The chain is built from TRBV18 and TRBJ1-4; D gene unclear. V was shortened by 4 bases and J by 4 bases, with 7 bases between the two germline ends. The CDR3 is 13 amino acids. CDR1 and CDR2 from the germline V gene are KGHSH and LQKENI. The CDR3 coding sequence is TGTGCCAGCTCACTAGGGCTTAATGAAAAACTGTTTTTT. It translates to CASSLGLNEKLFF.

This rearrangement joins TRBV11-1 to TRBJ2-1; D ambiguous. This CDR3 spans 14 amino acids. Germline lookup yields CDR1 SGHAT and CDR2 FQDESV (reference sequence). V was pared by 1 base and J by 6 bases, with 10 bases between. CDR3 sequence: CASSLDWVRNEQFF. CDR3 in DNA: TGTGCCAGCAGCTTAGATTGGGTACGCAATGAGCAGTTCTTC.

The gene calls are TRBV18 and TRBJ1-5; D ambiguous. Germline CDR1 KGHSH, CDR2 LQKENI. Trimming cost V 0 bases and J 3 bases, with 12 bases left between them. This CDR3 has 16 amino acids. The CDR3 nucleotides read TGTGCCAGCTCACCACCGTCCGGAGGGAACAATCAGCCCCAGCATTTT. It codes for CASSPPSGGNNQPQHF. Based on the CDR3 plus reference TRBV18 and TRBJ1-5, the full variable domain is NAGVMQNPRHLVRRRGQEARLRCSPMKGHSHVYWYRQLPEEGLKFMVYLQKENIIDESGMPKERFSAEFPKEGPSILRIQQVVRGDSAAYFCASSPPSGGNNQPQHFGDGTRLSIL.

This clonotype was detected only a few times. CDR3 DNA sequence: TGCAGTGCTACCCCGGGGAGCGGGAGGGGCAATGAGCAGTTCTTC. The encoded protein is CSATPGSGRGNEQFF. The V gene is TRBV20-1, the J gene TRBJ2-1; 10 positions agree with TRBD2. The CDR3 has 15 amino acids. V trimming: 4 bases; J trimming: 6 bases; junction bases outside the gene matches: 9. Germline-derived CDR1 and CDR2 are DFQATT and SNEGSKA (reference sequence).

Ten or more counts support this clonotype. The chain carries TRBV2 and TRBJ2-5; no firm D call. Trimming took 6 bases from V and 2 from J, leaving 10 bases between them. Germline CDR1 reads SNHLY; CDR2 reads FYNNEI. The CDR3 loop spans 13 amino acids. The CDR3 region has the DNA TGTGCCAGCAGCATATCTAGGCAAGAGACCCAGTACTTC. It translates to CASSISRQETQYF. The whole variable domain, remainder taken from reference TRBV2 and TRBJ2-5, is EPEVTQTPSHQVTQMGQEVILRCVPISNHLYFYWYRQILGQKVEFLVSFYNNEISEKSEIFDDQFSVERPDGSNFTLKIRSTKLEDSAMYFCASSISRQETQYFGPGTRLLVL.

This clonotype was seen repeatedly, ten times or more. J is TRBJ1-2 and V is TRBV15; TRBD1 agrees at 7 bases. The J segment lost 2 bases and the V segment lost 0 bases, leaving 12 bases of the junction unmatched. CDR1 and CDR2 from the germline V gene are LNHNV and YYDKDF (reference sequence). The CDR3 covers 18 residues. CDR3 DNA sequence: TGTGCCACCAGCAGAGATTATGTTTACGGACAGGAGAACTATGGCTACACCTTC. Encoded protein: CATSRDYVYGQENYGYTF.

V usage is TRBV19 and J usage is TRBJ1-6; D gene unclear. From germline, CDR1 is LNHDA and CDR2 SQIVND (reference sequence). Between the trimmed V and J ends, which lost 3 bases and 8 bases, there was a span of 8 bases. This CDR3 comprises 13 residues. In nucleotides, the CDR3 is TGTGCCAGTAGTATTTCGCGGGATTCACCCCTCCACTTT. It specifies CASSISRDSPLHF. Supplemented by reference TRBV19 and TRBJ1-6, the full variable domain reads DGGITQSPKYLFRKEGQNVTLSCEQNLNHDAMYWYRQDPGQGLRLIYYSQIVNDFQKGDIAEGYSVSREKKESFPLTVTSAQKNPTAFYLCASSISRDSPLHFGNGTRLTVT.

This clonotype was picked up many times. V usage is TRBV7-2 and J usage is TRBJ2-1; 9 bases agree with TRBD2. CDR1 and CDR2 from the germline V gene are SGHTA and FQGNSA. Trimming removed 3 bases from V and 3 bases from J; junction bases left unmatched: 0. The CDR3 contains 14 residues. CDR3 protein: CASSLTSGYNEQFF. As DNA, the CDR3 is TGTGCCAGCAGCTTGACTAGCGGCTACAATGAGCAGTTCTTC.

Regarding this clonotype: Likely a read error: the CDR3 ends without its conserved phenylalanine or tryptophan. Because the CDR3's place on the DNA is in doubt, the DNA is left out and the CDR3 is given as listed by TCRdb. The chain carries TRBV15 and TRBJ1-1. The CDR3 spans 8 amino acids, including both terminal residues. CDR1 is LNHNV, CDR2 YYDKDF, per germline (reference sequence). CDR3 residues: CATSRDLP.